A single sample is the source of the 17 T cell receptor beta chains below, sequenced in a study of beta chain features in type 1 diabetes. cDNA synthesis used the whole RNA isolate, giving expressed TCRB sequences. This table comes from immunoSEQ multiplex PCR, and its TCRdb copy is limited to in-frame clones, with some not included. The sample consists of 300,000 to 450,000 clones, 10% to 15% of them appearing once. The sample taken for sequencing was naive CD4+ T cells from blood. These TCRs come from a man aged 18-30 years in good health.

In this sample, this clone turned up a few times. The V call is TRBV18, the J call TRBJ1-1, with D possibly matching TRBD1 (6 bases). Germline CDR1 is KGHSH and CDR2 is LQKENI. V lost 3 bases, J lost 4 bases, and 12 bases lay in between. CDR3 length equals 14 residues. The DNA of the CDR3 is TGTGCCAGCTCACCTATCTGGGGGCCCACTGAAGCTTTCTTT. Translating it yields CASSPIWGPTEAFF.

V usage is TRBV5-6 and J usage is TRBJ2-3; the D is unclear. CDR3 length equals 13 residues. Deletions cut 4 bases from V and 0 bases from J, with 6 bases between. CDR1 is SGHDT and CDR2 is YYEEEE in the germline V gene. The chain's CDR3 is CASSRSSTDTQYF. CDR3 DNA: TGTGCCAGCAGCCGGTCTAGCACAGATACGCAGTATTTT.

The chain has TRBV5-6 and TRBJ1-2; D not resolved. Germline lookup yields CDR1 SGHDT and CDR2 YYEEEE. The CDR3 sequence is 14 residues long. V shed 0 bases and J shed 5 bases, with 11 bases lying between them. CDR3 protein: CASSLGGRPYGYTF. The CDR3 bases are TGTGCCAGCAGCTTGGGTGGGAGACCTTATGGCTACACCTTC.

CDR3 bases: TGTGCCAGCAGCGAGCTAGACAGGCCGGTCTATGGCTACACCTTC. Encoded protein: CASSELDRPVYGYTF. The genes are TRBV5-6 and TRBJ1-2; maybe TRBD1 (6 bases). CDR1 is SGHDT and CDR2 is YYEEEE in the germline V gene. There are 15 residues in the CDR3. V gave up 4 bases and J gave up 4 bases, with 17 bases separating them.

This clone has only a few counts. The chain combines TRBV4-2 with TRBJ1-2; 8 nucleotides agree with TRBD1. J gave up 12 bases and V 1 base, and 4 bases lay outside the gene matches. The CDR3 sequence is 12 residues long. From germline, CDR1 is LGHNA and CDR2 YNFKEQ. CDR3 sequence: CASSQGDRQHTF. CDR3 DNA: TGTGCCAGCAGCCAAGGGGACAGGCAGCACACCTTC.

In its sample, this clone was seen a few times. This chain links TRBV30 with TRBJ2-7; a weak D match, TRBD1 (6 bases). Germline values: CDR1 GTSNPN, CDR2 SVGIG (reference sequence). This CDR3 contains 14 residues. The V and J ends lost 4 bases and 0 bases respectively, with 13 bases between them. CDR3 nucleotides: TGTGCCTGGAACCCCCGGGACAACTCCTACGAGCAGTACTTC. It yields the protein CAWNPRDNSYEQYF.

The chain links TRBV5-6 to TRBJ1-2; 9 nucleotides align to TRBD1. This CDR3 contains 13 residues. The germline V gene has CDR1 SGHDT and CDR2 YYEEEE. Unmatched junction bases numbered 2, after V lost 4 bases and J lost 4 bases. The CDR3 nucleotides are TGTGCCAGCAGCCCGGACAGGGGCTATGGCTACACCTTC. This encodes CASSPDRGYGYTF. The full variable domain, completed using reference TRBV5-6 and TRBJ1-2, is DAGVTQSPTHLIKTRGQQVTLRCSPKSGHDTVSWYQQALGQGPQFIFQYYEEEERQRGNFPDRFSGHQFPNYSSELNVNALLLGDSALYLCASSPDRGYGYTFGSGTRLTVV.

This clone was observed a few times. The chain uses TRBV11-2 and TRBJ2-2, with a tentative D call TRBD2 (5 bases). The germline V gene has CDR1 SGHAT and CDR2 FQNNGV. Between the trimmed V and J ends, which lost 2 bases and 6 bases, there was a span of 7 bases. The CDR3 runs 13 residues. The CDR3 sequence: CASSLRGSGELFF. Here the CDR3 DNA reads TGTGCCAGCAGCTTAAGAGGGTCCGGGGAGCTGTTTTTT.

CDR3 sequence: CASSSGPSYEQYF. For the CDR3, the DNA is TGTGCCAGCAGCAGTGGGCCTTCCTACGAGCAGTACTTC. The rearrangement joins TRBV28 to TRBJ2-7, with D unclear. The CDR3 consists of 13 residues. Trimming shortened V by 6 bases and J by 1 base, and 10 bases separated the two germline ends. Germline V CDR1 and CDR2: MDHEN, SYDVKM. The entire variable domain, with the rest obtained from reference TRBV28 and TRBJ2-7, is as follows: DVKVTQSSRYLVKRTGEKVFLECVQDMDHENMFWYRQDPGLGLRLIYFSYDVKMKEKGDIPEGYSVSREKKERFSLILESASTNQTSMYLCASSSGPSYEQYFGPGTRLTVT.

CDR3 loop: CASSQTGDSTDTQYF. CDR3 coding DNA: TGTGCCAGCAGCCAGACAGGGGATAGCACAGATACGCAGTATTTT. The rearrangement links TRBV7-3 to TRBJ2-3; 8 bases line up with TRBD1. This CDR3 contains 15 residues. The ends lost 5 bases at V and 0 bases at J; junction bases unmatched: 4. In germline, CDR1 is SGHTA, CDR2 FQGTGA.

This clone was seen a few times. The chain recombines TRBV7-2 with TRBJ2-7, with TRBD1 matching 8 bases. V lost 4 bases to trimming and J lost 1 base; unmatched junction nucleotides: 3. Germline V CDR1 and CDR2: SGHTA, FQGNSA. The CDR3 contains 14 residues. The CDR3 nucleotides are TGTGCCAGCAGCTCCTGGACAGGGTCCTACGAGCAGTACTTC. Translation: CASSSWTGSYEQYF.

This clone was counted only a few times. The chain links TRBV19 to TRBJ1-2, with D unresolved. The germline gives CDR1 LNHDA, CDR2 SQIVND (reference sequence). V was cut by 6 bases and J by 3 bases, with 8 bases left in between. The CDR3 has 12 amino acids. CDR3 sequence (DNA): TGTGCCAGTAGGTCCGGGGACTATGGCTACACCTTC. Translating it yields CASRSGDYGYTF.

The CDR3 coding sequence is TGTGCCAGCAGCTTAACAGGGCCTGAGCAGTTCTTC. This codes for CASSLTGPEQFF. J is TRBJ2-1 and V is TRBV5-6; TRBD1 is a possible D gene (6 bases). The CDR3 length is 12 residues. The germline V and J ends were trimmed by 2 bases and 9 bases, with 9 bases remaining between them. Per germline, CDR1 SGHDT and CDR2 YYEEEE.

This clone was found many times. This chain uses TRBV23-1 with TRBJ1-5; D uncertain. TRBV23-1 is placed among ORFs of uncertain function. The CDR3 is made up of 16 amino acids. The V end was cut by 0 bases, the J end by 0 bases, with 9 bases between. For the CDR3, the DNA is TGCGCCAGCAGTCAATCCCTCCGAGATAGCAATCAGCCCCAGCATTTT. Translation gives CASSQSLRDSNQPQHF.

This clone was counted at least ten times. The chain joins TRBV7-9 to TRBJ2-5, with D possibly TRBD1 on 5 matching bases. CDR1 and CDR2 (germline): SEHNR, FQNEAQ (reference sequence). V lost 10 bases and J lost 2, with 11 bases in between. This CDR3 spans 12 amino acids. The CDR3 region has the DNA TGTGCCAAAAGACAGAATCAAGAGACCCAGTACTTC. Its protein is CAKRQNQETQYF.

This clone was seen a few times. Within the sample, other DNA sequences also encode this same CDR3. J is TRBJ2-7 and V is TRBV5-1; 9 positions agree with TRBD2. Germline CDR1 and CDR2: SGHRS and YFSETQ. The CDR3 has 14 residues. The V gene end was trimmed by 8 bases and the J gene end by 4 bases; junction bases not matched to a gene: 10. CDR3 loop: CASSLTSGSYEQYF. The CDR3 DNA reads TGCGCCAGTTCCTTAACTAGCGGGTCTTACGAGCAGTACTTC.

In this sample, this clone turned up a few times. This sequence joins TRBV5-1 and TRBJ1-2; 8 bases are a match to TRBD1. V lost 3 bases, J lost 7 bases, and 5 bases stayed unmatched. Germline values: CDR1 SGHRS, CDR2 YFSETQ. CDR3 length: 13 amino acids. In DNA form, the CDR3 reads TGCGCCAGCAGCTCAACGGACAGGGCTGGCTACACCTTC. This encodes CASSSTDRAGYTF. Full variable domain (rest looked up from reference TRBV5-1 and TRBJ1-2): KAGVTQTPRYLIKTRGQQVTLSCSPISGHRSVSWYQQTPGQGLQFLFEYFSETQRNKGNFPGRFSGRQFSNSRSEMNVSTLELGDSALYLCASSSTDRAGYTFGSGTRLTVV.